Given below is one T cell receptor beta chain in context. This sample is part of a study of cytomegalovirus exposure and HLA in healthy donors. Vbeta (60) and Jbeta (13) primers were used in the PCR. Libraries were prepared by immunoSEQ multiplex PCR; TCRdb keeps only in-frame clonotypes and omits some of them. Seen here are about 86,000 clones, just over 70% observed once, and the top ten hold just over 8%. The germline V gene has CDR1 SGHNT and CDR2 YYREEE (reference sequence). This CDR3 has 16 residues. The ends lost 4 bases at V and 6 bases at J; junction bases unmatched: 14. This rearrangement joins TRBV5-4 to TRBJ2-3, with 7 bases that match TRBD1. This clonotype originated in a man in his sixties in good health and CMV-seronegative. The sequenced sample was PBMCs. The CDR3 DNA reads TGTGCCAGCAGCCCCGAGGACAGGCCGGTAGTTGATACGCAGTATTTT. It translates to CASSPEDRPVVDTQYF. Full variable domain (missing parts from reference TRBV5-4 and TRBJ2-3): ETGVTQSPTHLIKTRGQQVTLRCSSQSGHNTVSWYQQALGQGPQFIFQYYREEENGRGNFPPRFSGLQFPNYSSELNVNALELDDSALYLCASSPEDRPVVDTQYFGPGTRLTVL.